This T cell receptor beta chain was found in a study of OX40 agonist ivuxolimab in advanced cancers. Overall study: At 0.01 to 10 mg/kg, ivuxolimab was administered intravenously to patients every 2 weeks. Cohort: 65% to 90% men, mean age about 60, aged about 20 to 85. General study results and limits: On average, CD8+ T cells had more expanded clones than CD4+.

Germline V gene lookup returns CDR1 SEHNR and CDR2 FQNEAQ (reference sequence). V was shortened by 7 bases and J by 10 bases, with 23 bases between the two germline ends. The CDR3 loop spans 15 amino acids. Produced via immunoSEQ multiplex PCR; TCRdb's table is partial and in-frame only. This sample has more than 15,000 clones, with approximately 82% found just once. This clone was seen a single time. Its antigen is undetermined. The sequence came from an adult with an advanced solid tumor such as melanoma, head and neck, liver or kidney cancer. This chain uses TRBV7-9 with TRBJ2-1; TRBD1 is a possible D gene (6 bases). The sample here was CD4+ or CD8+ T cells sorted from blood, taken in a trial of the OX40 agonist ivuxolimab. The CDR3 region has the DNA TGTGCCAGCACCAAACGACGGATAGGGGGTCCCGAGCAGTTCTTC. Translated, it gives CASTKRRIGGPEQFF. Full variable domain (outside the CDR3, taken from reference TRBV7-9 and TRBJ2-1): DTGVSQNPRHKITKRGQNVTFRCDPISEHNRLYWYRQTLGQGPEFLTYFQNEAQLEKSRLLSDRFSAERPKGSFSTLEIQRTEQGDSAMYLCASTKRRIGGPEQFFGPGTRLTVL.